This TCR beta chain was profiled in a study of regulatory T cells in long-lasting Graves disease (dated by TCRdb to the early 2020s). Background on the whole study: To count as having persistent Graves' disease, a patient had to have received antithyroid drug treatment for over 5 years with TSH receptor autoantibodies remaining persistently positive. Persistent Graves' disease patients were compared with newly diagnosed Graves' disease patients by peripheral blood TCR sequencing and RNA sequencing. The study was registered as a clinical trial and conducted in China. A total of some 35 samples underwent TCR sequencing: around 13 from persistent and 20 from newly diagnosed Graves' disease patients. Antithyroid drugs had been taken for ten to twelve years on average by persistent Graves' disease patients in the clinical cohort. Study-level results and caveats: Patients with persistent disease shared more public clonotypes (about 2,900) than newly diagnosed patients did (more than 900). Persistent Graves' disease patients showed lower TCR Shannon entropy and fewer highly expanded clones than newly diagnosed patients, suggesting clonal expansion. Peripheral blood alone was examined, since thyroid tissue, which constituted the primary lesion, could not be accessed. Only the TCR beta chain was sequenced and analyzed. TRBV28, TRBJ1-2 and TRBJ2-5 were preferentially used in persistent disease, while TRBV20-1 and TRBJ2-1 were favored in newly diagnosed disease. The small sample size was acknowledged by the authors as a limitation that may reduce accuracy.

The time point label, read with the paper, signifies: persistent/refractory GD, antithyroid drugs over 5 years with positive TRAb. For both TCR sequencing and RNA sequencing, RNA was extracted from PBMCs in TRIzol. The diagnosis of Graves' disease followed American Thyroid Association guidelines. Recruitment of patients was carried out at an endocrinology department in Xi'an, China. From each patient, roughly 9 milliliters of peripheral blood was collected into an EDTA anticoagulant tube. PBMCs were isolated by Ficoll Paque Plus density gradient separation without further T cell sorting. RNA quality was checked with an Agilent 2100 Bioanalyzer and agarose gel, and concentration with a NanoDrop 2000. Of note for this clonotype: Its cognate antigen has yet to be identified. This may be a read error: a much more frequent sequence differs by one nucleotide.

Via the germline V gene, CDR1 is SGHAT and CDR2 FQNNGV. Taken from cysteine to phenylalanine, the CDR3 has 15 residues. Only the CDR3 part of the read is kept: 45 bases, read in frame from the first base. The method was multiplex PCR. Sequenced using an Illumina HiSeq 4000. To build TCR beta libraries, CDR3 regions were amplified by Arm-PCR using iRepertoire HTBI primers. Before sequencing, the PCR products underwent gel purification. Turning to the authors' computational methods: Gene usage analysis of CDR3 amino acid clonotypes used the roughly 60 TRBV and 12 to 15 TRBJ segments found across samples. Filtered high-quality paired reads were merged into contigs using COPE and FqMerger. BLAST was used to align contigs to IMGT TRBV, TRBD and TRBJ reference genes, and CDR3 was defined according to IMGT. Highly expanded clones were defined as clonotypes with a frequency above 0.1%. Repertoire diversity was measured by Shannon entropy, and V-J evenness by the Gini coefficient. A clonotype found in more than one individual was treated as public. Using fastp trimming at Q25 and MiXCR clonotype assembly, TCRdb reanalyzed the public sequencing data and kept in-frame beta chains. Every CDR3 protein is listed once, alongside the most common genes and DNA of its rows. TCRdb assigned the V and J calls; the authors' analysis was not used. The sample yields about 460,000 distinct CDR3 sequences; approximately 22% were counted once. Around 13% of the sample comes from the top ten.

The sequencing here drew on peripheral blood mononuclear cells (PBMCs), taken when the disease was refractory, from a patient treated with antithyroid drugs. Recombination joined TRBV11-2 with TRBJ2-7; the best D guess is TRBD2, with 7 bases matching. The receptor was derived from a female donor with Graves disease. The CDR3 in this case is CVSSSGAGVLYEQYF. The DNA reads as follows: TGTGTCAGCAGCTCAGGGGCGGGAGTATTATACGAGCAGTACTTC.